Shown below are 30 T cell receptor beta chains from a single sample sequenced in a study of OX40 agonist ivuxolimab in advanced cancers. Using immunoSEQ multiplex PCR, the repertoire was profiled, and TCRdb retains in-frame clones only, with some absent. The sample records some 85,000 clones, 90% to 95% being singletons. The material was CD4+ or CD8+ T cells sorted from blood, obtained in a trial of the OX40 agonist ivuxolimab. The receptors derive from an adult with an advanced solid tumor such as melanoma, head and neck, liver or kidney cancer.

The chain carries TRBV7-8 and TRBJ2-7, with unresolved D. The V gene lost 0 bases and the J gene lost 4 bases, with 4 bases spanning the gap. Germline values: CDR1 SGHVS, CDR2 FQNEAQ. This CDR3 has 12 residues. The CDR3: CASSLARYEQYF. The CDR3 nucleotides are TGTGCCAGCAGCTTAGCGCGTTACGAGCAGTACTTC.

The chain employs TRBV28 and TRBJ1-6; 7 bases line up with TRBD1. This CDR3 contains 16 residues. The junction had 11 bases not matched to a gene; V was cut back by 3 bases and J by 9 bases. Germline V CDR1 and CDR2: MDHEN, SYDVKM. CDR3 protein: CASSFLFGTAVSPLHF. CDR3 coding DNA: TGTGCCAGCAGTTTTCTCTTCGGGACAGCGGTTTCACCCCTCCACTTT.

This chain joins TRBV27 and TRBJ2-1, with 7 bases fitting TRBD1. The CDR3 runs to 13 residues. Trimming cost V 6 bases and J 10 bases; bases outside gene matches: 9. Germline loops: CDR1 MNHEY, CDR2 SMNVEV (reference sequence). CDR3 amino acids: CASSRQGLGEQFF. The CDR3 nucleotides are TGTGCCAGCAGCAGACAGGGCCTCGGGGAGCAGTTCTTC.

The V and J genes are TRBV6-4 and TRBJ1-3; weak D call: TRBD1 (5 bases). CDR1 and CDR2 (germline): MRHNA, SNTAGT. With 7 bases removed from V and 0 bases from J, the gap between germline ends came to 13 bases. CDR3 length: 15 amino acids. The CDR3 region has the DNA TGTGCCAGCAAAAGGGACGCGGGCTCTGGAAACACCATATATTTT. Amino acid sequence: CASKRDAGSGNTIYF.

This chain uses TRBV5-1 with TRBJ2-7, with D hard to call. Germline CDR1 and CDR2: SGHRS and YFSETQ. This CDR3 comprises 13 residues. V lost 4 bases, J lost 2 bases, and 10 bases lay in between. CDR3 residues: CASSPDMPYEQYF. Here the CDR3 DNA reads TGCGCCAGCAGCCCAGACATGCCCTACGAGCAGTACTTC.

This sequence joins TRBV28 and TRBJ2-5; possible D gene TRBD2, 6 bases. Near its end, the DNA agrees better with TRBJ2-7, so the J call may be wrong. From germline, CDR1 is MDHEN and CDR2 SYDVKM. CDR3 length: 14 amino acids. The CDR3 sequence is CASSPGGNSYEQYF. Here the CDR3 DNA reads TGTGCCAGCAGTCCCGGGGGAAACTCCTACGAGCAGTACTTC.

The chain combines TRBV19 with TRBJ2-1; D perhaps matches TRBD1 (6 bases). The germline V gene has CDR1 LNHDA and CDR2 SQIVND (reference sequence). This CDR3 has 15 residues. The germline V and J ends were trimmed by 3 bases and 3 bases, with 12 bases remaining between them. CDR3 region: CASSISTGGYNEQFF. CDR3 coding DNA: TGTGCCAGTAGTATCTCGACAGGAGGCTACAATGAGCAGTTCTTC.

The genes are TRBV7-2 and TRBJ2-2; 10 nucleotides agree with TRBD1. The CDR3 spans 18 residues. Looked up from germline, CDR1 is SGHTA and CDR2 is FQGNSA. V shed 0 bases and J 6 bases; nucleotides not matched to a gene: 10. Written as DNA, the CDR3 is TGTGCCAGCAGCTTAGCTAGCCAGGGACAGGGGAGGCCCGGGGAGCTGTTTTTT. Protein sequence: CASSLASQGQGRPGELFF.

The CDR3 is CASSHFSGAVTGELFF. In nucleotides, the CDR3 is TGTGCCAGCAGCCACTTTTCGGGGGCGGTGACCGGGGAGCTGTTTTTT. The J gene is TRBJ2-2, the V gene TRBV5-6; D tentatively reads TRBD1 or TRBD2 (6 bases each). Trimming shortened V by 4 bases and J by 5 bases, and 18 bases separated the two germline ends. The V gene's germline CDR1 is SGHDT and CDR2 YYEEEE. This CDR3 spans 16 amino acids.

V gene TRBV10-2 combines with J gene TRBJ1-1; D might be TRBD1 (5 bases). Germline CDR1 WSHSY, CDR2 SAAADI. Between the trimmed V and J ends, which lost 0 bases and 4 bases, there was a span of 6 bases. The CDR3 spans 13 residues. This CDR3 reads CASSESGRTEAFF. In DNA form, the CDR3 reads TGCGCCAGCAGTGAGTCGGGGCGCACTGAAGCTTTCTTT.

The chain combines TRBV30 with TRBJ2-1; 13 nucleotides match TRBD2. The CDR3 length is 13 residues. Germline V gene data show CDR1 as GTSNPN and CDR2 as SVGIG (reference sequence). Trimming at V came to 8 bases and at J to 4 bases, leaving 2 bases not matched to a gene. The CDR3 spells CAGLAGAYNEQFF. CDR3 coding DNA: TGTGCCGGACTAGCGGGAGCGTACAATGAGCAGTTCTTC.

This CDR3 reads CAWRYPNSNQPQHF. The CDR3 region has the DNA TGTGCCTGGAGGTATCCAAATAGCAATCAGCCCCAGCATTTT. The genes are TRBV30 and TRBJ1-5; the D is unclear. Germline V gene sequence: CDR1 GTSNPN, CDR2 SVGIG (reference sequence). With 3 bases removed from V and 0 bases from J, the gap between germline ends came to 9 bases. The CDR3 runs 14 residues. Together with reference TRBV30 and TRBJ1-5, the CDR3 gives the full variable domain: SQTIHQWPATLVQPVGSPLSLECTVEGTSNPNLYWYRQAAGRGLQLLFYSVGIGQISSEVPQNLSASRPQDRQFILSSKKLLLSDSGFYLCAWRYPNSNQPQHFGDGTRLSIL.

The chain recombines TRBV7-6 with TRBJ2-1, with 10 positions matching TRBD2. Trimming removed 6 bases from V and 9 bases from J; junction bases left unmatched: 8. Germline values: CDR1 SGHVS, CDR2 FNYEAQ. The CDR3 totals 14 residues. Here the CDR3 DNA reads TGTGCCAGCAGTGCAGGGGCTAGCGGGAGTGAGCAGTTCTTC. Protein sequence: CASSAGASGSEQFF.

This clone was observed once. The chain recombines TRBV10-1 with TRBJ2-3, with D possibly TRBD2 on 5 matching bases. Germline CDR1 and CDR2: WNHNN and SYGVQD (reference sequence). V was cut by 6 bases and J by 4 bases, with 17 bases left in between. The CDR3 loop spans 15 amino acids. This CDR3 reads CASSDVRVTSDTQYF. CDR3 sequence (DNA): TGCGCCAGCAGCGACGTGAGGGTGACCTCAGATACGCAGTATTTT.

This sequence joins TRBV28 and TRBJ1-2; D call uncertain. From germline, CDR1 is MDHEN and CDR2 SYDVKM. V shed 6 bases and J shed 4 bases, with 9 bases lying between them. The CDR3 loop spans 12 amino acids. CDR3 nucleotides: TGTGCCAGCAGCGAAATCCTCTATGGCTACACCTTC. Amino acid sequence: CASSEILYGYTF.

The V call is TRBV20-1, the J call TRBJ2-5, with D unclear. The CDR3 is made up of 10 amino acids. V was shortened by 6 bases and J by 4 bases, with 6 bases between the two germline ends. The germline gives CDR1 DFQATT, CDR2 SNEGSKA (reference sequence). CDR3 sequence (DNA): TGCAGTGCCCCCCGAGAGACCCAGTACTTC. This encodes CSAPRETQYF.

The chain is built from TRBV2 and TRBJ1-2, with TRBD1 identical over 11 bases. CDR3 length equals 15 residues. Germline-derived CDR1 and CDR2 are SNHLY and FYNNEI. Germline trimming cut 4 bases from V and 5 bases from J; bases unmatched to any gene: 6. As DNA, the CDR3 is TGTGCCAGCAGTGCCCGGGACAGGGGGTGGTATGGCTACACCTTC. Its translation: CASSARDRGWYGYTF.

This clone was seen a few times. V gene TRBV7-9 combines with J gene TRBJ2-1; D is unresolved. Germline V gene sequence: CDR1 SEHNR, CDR2 FQNEAQ (reference sequence). Trimming stripped 8 bases from V and 3 bases from J, with 14 bases between. The CDR3 contains 14 residues. The CDR3 spells CASAAGIRYNEQFF. DNA for the CDR3: TGTGCCAGCGCAGCCGGTATACGCTACAATGAGCAGTTCTTC.

Here the CDR3 DNA reads TGTGCCAGCAGCTTAACGGCCGGTTTGGAAGATGGCTACACCTTC. Residues: CASSLTAGLEDGYTF. The V gene is TRBV7-3, the J gene TRBJ1-2, with D hard to call. The germline CDR1 and CDR2 sequences are SGHTA and FQGTGA. This CDR3 is 15 amino acids long. Trimming took off 0 bases at V and 6 bases at J, with 14 bases between the two ends.

Only one count was recorded for this clone. The chain recombines TRBV27 with TRBJ2-7, with no clear D. The ends were cut back, 4 bases at V and 2 bases at J, with 12 bases in the middle. Germline V CDR1 and CDR2: MNHEY, SMNVEV (reference sequence). The CDR3 runs to 14 residues. CDR3 bases: TGTGCCAGCAGTTCCGACCGCCAAGCCTACGAGCAGTACTTC. Translation: CASSSDRQAYEQYF.

The chain employs TRBV2 and TRBJ2-7; 11 bases line up with TRBD2. This CDR3 comprises 14 residues. V lost 4 bases to trimming and J lost 6 bases; unmatched junction nucleotides: 5. Germline CDR1 SNHLY, CDR2 FYNNEI. CDR3 nucleotide sequence: TGTGCCAGCAGTGGGGCCCTAGCGGGAGGCGAGCAGTACTTC. Encoded protein: CASSGALAGGEQYF.

This clone was seen more than once but under ten times. The chain is built from TRBV5-4 and TRBJ2-1, with TRBD2 as a possible D gene (7 bases). Trimming took 3 bases from V and 5 from J, leaving 18 bases between them. This CDR3 is built from 16 residues. The germline V gene encodes CDR1 SGHNT and CDR2 YYREEE (reference sequence). The CDR3 bases are TGTGCCAGCAGCTGGGGGGCGGGGAGGGAAAACAATGAGCAGTTCTTC. It is translated as CASSWGAGRENNEQFF.

This chain connects TRBV10-1 to TRBJ2-5, with TRBD2 matching 14 bases. Germline V gene lookup returns CDR1 WNHNN and CDR2 SYGVQD (reference sequence). The CDR3 spans 16 residues. J lost 5 bases, V lost 4 bases, and 6 bases had no gene match. This CDR3 reads CASSARLAGGQETQYF. The CDR3 coding sequence is TGCGCCAGCAGTGCTCGACTAGCGGGAGGGCAGGAGACCCAGTACTTC.

Only one count was recorded for this clone. The chain joins TRBV9 to TRBJ2-2; D gene ambiguous. In germline, CDR1 is SGDLS, CDR2 YYNGEE. The V and J ends lost 3 bases and 2 bases respectively, with 5 bases between them. The CDR3 runs 13 residues. CDR3 sequence reads: CASSAINTGELFF. The DNA of the CDR3 is TGTGCCAGCAGCGCCATAAACACCGGGGAGCTGTTTTTT.

Concerning this clone itself: The conserved closing phenylalanine or tryptophan is absent in this CDR3, likely reflecting a read error. The limits of the CDR3 on the DNA are not certain, so only TCRdb's listed CDR3 is given. The V and J genes are TRBV6-1 and TRBJ1-1. The germline gives CDR1 MNHNS, CDR2 SASEGT. A total of 8 residues make up the CDR3, ends included. The CDR3 spells CASSKEEI.

The chain links TRBV5-8 to TRBJ2-3, with no clear D. The CDR3 length is 15 residues. Trimming took off 10 bases at V and 0 bases at J, with 18 bases between the two ends. Germline V CDR1 and CDR2: SGHTS, YDEGEE. The CDR3 nucleotides read TGTGCCTCTCCCGAGTGGGCGGCTAGCACAGATACGCAGTATTTT. It is translated as CASPEWAASTDTQYF.

CDR3 residues: CASSLGGSPAETQYF. Here the CDR3 DNA reads TGTGCCAGCAGCCTGGGGGGGAGTCCGGCAGAGACCCAGTACTTC. The V call is TRBV7-2, the J call TRBJ2-5; 7 bases line up with TRBD2. The CDR3 runs to 15 residues. CDR1 SGHTA and CDR2 FQGNSA come from the germline V gene. V shed 5 bases and J 4 bases; nucleotides not matched to a gene: 10.

This chain uses TRBV5-4 with TRBJ1-2; 9 bases are shared with TRBD1. The V gene's germline CDR1 is SGHNT and CDR2 YYREEE (reference sequence). The length of the CDR3 is 14 residues. V lost 4 bases to trimming and J lost 4 bases; unmatched junction nucleotides: 5. The CDR3 sequence: CASSRTGVGYGYTF. The CDR3 DNA reads as TGTGCCAGCAGCCGGACAGGGGTGGGCTATGGCTACACCTTC.

V usage is TRBV29-1 and J usage is TRBJ2-2, with D hard to call. This CDR3 is built from 13 residues. Per germline, CDR1 SQVTM and CDR2 ANQGSEA. Between the trimmed V and J ends, which lost 3 bases and 5 bases, there was a span of 10 bases. CDR3 loop: CSVDGVNTGELFF. As DNA, the CDR3 is TGCAGCGTTGATGGGGTGAATACCGGGGAGCTGTTTTTT.

This sequence joins TRBV10-1 and TRBJ2-1, with 7 positions matching TRBD2. Germline V gives CDR1 WNHNN, CDR2 SYGVQD (reference sequence). The CDR3 has 13 amino acids. V lost 5 bases, J lost 4 bases, and 2 bases stayed unmatched. The DNA of the CDR3 is TGCGCCAGCAGTTTTAGCGGGTACAATGAGCAGTTCTTC. Translation: CASSFSGYNEQFF.